The T cell receptor beta chain under discussion was sequenced for a study of blood T cell repertoires in COVID-19. In the study overall: Samples of COVID-19 (acute and convalescent) were obtained from the United States, Italy and Spain. T cells, B-cell-depleted T cells, or PBMCs provided the cDNA or gDNA that served as material.

Clones were sequenced by immunoSEQ multiplex PCR, and TCRdb holds only the in-frame ones, with some missing. The sample includes more than 250,000 clones, around 80% of them seen just once. CDR3 length: 16 residues. V was cut by 0 bases and J by 0 bases, with 8 bases left in between. Germline lookup yields CDR1 SGHTA and CDR2 FQGNSA. Only one count was recorded for this clone. The TCR was taken from a woman between 45 and 60 years old with acute or convalescent COVID-19. The specimen was peripheral blood. This chain uses TRBV7-2 with TRBJ2-2, with a weak D call TRBD1 (6 bases). The chain's CDR3 is CASSLARTANTGELFF. CDR3 nucleotide sequence: TGTGCCAGCAGCTTAGCGAGGACAGCGAACACCGGGGAGCTGTTTTTT.